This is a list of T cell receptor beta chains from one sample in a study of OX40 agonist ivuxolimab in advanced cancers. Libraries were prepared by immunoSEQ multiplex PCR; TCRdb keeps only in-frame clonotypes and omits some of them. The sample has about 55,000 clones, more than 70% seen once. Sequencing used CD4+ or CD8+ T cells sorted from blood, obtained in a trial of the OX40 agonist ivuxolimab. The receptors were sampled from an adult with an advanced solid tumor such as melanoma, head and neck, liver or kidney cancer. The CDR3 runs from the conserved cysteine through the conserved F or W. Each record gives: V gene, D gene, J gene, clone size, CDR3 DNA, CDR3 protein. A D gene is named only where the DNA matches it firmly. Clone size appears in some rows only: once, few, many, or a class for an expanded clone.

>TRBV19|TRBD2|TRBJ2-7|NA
TGTGCCAGTAGTATCGCGACTAGCGGGTTCGTTTCCTACGAGCAGTACTTC
CASSIATSGFVSYEQYF
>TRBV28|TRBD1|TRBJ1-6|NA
TGTGCCAGCAGTGCAGGACAGGGGCACAATTCACCCCTCCACTTT
CASSAGQGHNSPLHF
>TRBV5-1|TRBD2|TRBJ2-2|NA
TGCGCCAGCAGGCCGGAAAGCGGGAGCCCCGGGGAGCTGTTTTTT
CASRPESGSPGELFF
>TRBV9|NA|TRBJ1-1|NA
TGTGCCAGCAGCGTCGGAAGCGAAATGAACACTGAAGCTTTCTTT
CASSVGSEMNTEAFF
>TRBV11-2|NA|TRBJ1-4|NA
TGTGCCAGCAGCTTAGGGGGGAGGGGAGGAACTAATGAAAAACTGTTTTTT
CASSLGGRGGTNEKLFF
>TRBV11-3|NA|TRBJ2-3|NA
TGTGCCAGCAGCTTCACCAGCCTAGGGGGTGCAGATACGCAGTATTTT
CASSFTSLGGADTQYF
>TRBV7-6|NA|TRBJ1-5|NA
TGTGCCAGCAGCCCCAGACAGAATCAGCCCCAGCATTTT
CASSPRQNQPQHF
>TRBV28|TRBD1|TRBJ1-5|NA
TGTGCCAGCAGCAGGACAGGGGTAGTTAATCAGCCCCAGCATTTT
CASSRTGVVNQPQHF
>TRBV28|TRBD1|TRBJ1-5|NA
TGTGCCAGTATCATCCCGAGACAGGGACCAATACAGCCCCAGCATTTT
CASIIPRQGPIQPQHF
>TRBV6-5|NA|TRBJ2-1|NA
TGTGCCAGCAGCCGTAGCGAGAGCTCCTACAATGAGCAGTTCTTC
CASSRSESSYNEQFF
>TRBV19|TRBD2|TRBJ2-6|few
TGTGCCAGTAGTCCCTCCCTTAGCGGGAAATCTGGGGCCAACGTCCTGACTTTC
CASSPSLSGKSGANVLTF
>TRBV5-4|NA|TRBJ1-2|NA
TGTGCCAGCAGCCCCCGGGGGCCTTCCTATGGCTACACCTTC
CASSPRGPSYGYTF
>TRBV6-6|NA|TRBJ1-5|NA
TGTGCCAGCAGCCAAACACGGCTTGGAAATCAGCCCCAGCATTTT
CASSQTRLGNQPQHF
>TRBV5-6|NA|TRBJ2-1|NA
TGTGCCAGCAGCTTGTATAACTCCCTTCCATACAATGAGCAGTTCTTC
CASSLYNSLPYNEQFF
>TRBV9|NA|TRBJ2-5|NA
TGTGCCAGCAGCGTAGACGCAGTAAAGACCCAGTACTTC
CASSVDAVKTQYF
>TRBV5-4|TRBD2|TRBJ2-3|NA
TGTGCCAGCAGCCTACGACTAGCGGGAGGGCCGGGGGCAGATACGCAGTATTTT
CASSLRLAGGPGADTQYF
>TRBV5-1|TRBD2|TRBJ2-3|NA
TGCGCCAGCAGCCGCTGGGCGGGAGGGAGCACAGATACGCAGTATTTT
CASSRWAGGSTDTQYF
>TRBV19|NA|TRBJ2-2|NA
TGTGCCAGTAGTGTTCCCGGGACGAACACCGGGGAGCTGTTTTTT
CASSVPGTNTGELFF
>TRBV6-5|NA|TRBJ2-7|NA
TGTGCCGTGGGGAGGTTCAACGAGCAGTACTTC
CAVGRFNEQYF
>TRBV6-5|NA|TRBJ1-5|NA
TGTGCCAGCAGTTACTCGAAGGGCAATCAGCCCCAGCATTTT
CASSYSKGNQPQHF
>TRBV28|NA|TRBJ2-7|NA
TGTGCCAGCAGTAACCCCCTTCTCGGGTACGAGCAGTACTTC
CASSNPLLGYEQYF
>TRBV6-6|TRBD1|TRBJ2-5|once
TGTGCCAGCACCGGACAGGGTAAAGAGACCCAGTACTTC
CASTGQGKETQYF
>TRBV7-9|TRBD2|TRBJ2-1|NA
TGTGCCAGCAGCTTAGCTCCGGGACTAGCGGGAAGCTACAATGAGCAGTTCTTC
CASSLAPGLAGSYNEQFF
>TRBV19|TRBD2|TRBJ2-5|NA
TGTGCCAGTAGTATTAGTGGGGGGAGGGCGGAGACCCAGTACTTC
CASSISGGRAETQYF
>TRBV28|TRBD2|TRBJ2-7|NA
TGTGCCAGCAGGGGACTCCCGGGAGGCGAGCAGTACTTC
CASRGLPGGEQYF
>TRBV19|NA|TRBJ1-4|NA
TGTGCCAGTAAACAGTCGGGTGCAACTAATGAAAAACTGTTTTTT
CASKQSGATNEKLFF
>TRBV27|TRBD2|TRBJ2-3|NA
TGTGCCAGCAGTAGACTAGCGGCCTCCACAGATACGCAGTATTTT
CASSRLAASTDTQYF
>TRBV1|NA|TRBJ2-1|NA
TGCACCAGCAGCCCGCCCCGAAGAGCGACCTACAATGAGCAGTTCTTC
CTSSPPRRATYNEQFF
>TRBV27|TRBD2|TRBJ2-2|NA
TGTGCCAGCAGTCTACGTCCCGGGACTACCAACACCGGGGAGCTGTTTTTT
CASSLRPGTTNTGELFF
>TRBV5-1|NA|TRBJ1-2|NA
TGCGCCAGCAGCGGGACGGACAAGGCCTATGGCTACACCTTC
CASSGTDKAYGYTF
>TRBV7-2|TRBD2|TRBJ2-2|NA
TGTGCCAGCAGCCTGGCAGGAACTAGCGGGAGGCCCACCGGGGAGCTGTTTTTT
CASSLAGTSGRPTGELFF
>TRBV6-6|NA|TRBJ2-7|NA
TGTGCCAGCAGTTGGACTACTGGGGGGTCCGAGCAGTACTTC
CASSWTTGGSEQYF
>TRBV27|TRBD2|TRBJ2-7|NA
TGTGCCAGCAGTTTGATTAGCGGGAGAGCCTACGAGCAGTACTTC
CASSLISGRAYEQYF
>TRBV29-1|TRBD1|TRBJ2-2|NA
TGCAGCGTGGACAGGGAGAACACCGGGGAGCTGTTTTTT
CSVDRENTGELFF
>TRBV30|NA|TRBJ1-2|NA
TGTGCCTGGAGGCATACACCGAGTAACTATGGCTACACCTTC
CAWRHTPSNYGYTF
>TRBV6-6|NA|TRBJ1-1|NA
TGTGCCAGCAGTTACTCTGCTAGGGCCACTGAAGCTTTCTTT
CASSYSARATEAFF
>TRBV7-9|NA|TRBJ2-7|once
TGTGCCAGCAGCTTAGGTTCTAGCAGGGACGAGCAGTACTTC
CASSLGSSRDEQYF
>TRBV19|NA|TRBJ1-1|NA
TGTGCCAGTAGAAGGTCCTCAGACAGGGAAGCTTTCTTT
CASRRSSDREAFF
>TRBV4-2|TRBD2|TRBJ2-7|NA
TGTGCCAGCAGCCAAGAAGGGATGAGCGGGGGCGAGCAGTACTTC
CASSQEGMSGGEQYF
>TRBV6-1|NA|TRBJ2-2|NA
TGTGCCAGCAGGAGGGACGGAGAAAACACCGGGGAGCTGTTTTTT
CASRRDGENTGELFF
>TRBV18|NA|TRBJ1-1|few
TGTGCCAGCTCCGAGCTAGGGGTTGGGGGCACTGAAGCTTTCTTT
CASSELGVGGTEAFF
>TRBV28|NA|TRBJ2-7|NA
TGTGCCAGCGGACCTGCCCGCGAGCAGTACTTC
CASGPAREQYF
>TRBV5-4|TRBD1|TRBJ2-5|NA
TGTGCCAGCAGCACCCGGACAGGGGGCGGGGGAGAGACCCAGTACTTC
CASSTRTGGGGETQYF
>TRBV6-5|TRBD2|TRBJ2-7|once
TGTGCCAGCAGCAATAAGAGAGCGGGAATCAACGAGCAGTACTTC
CASSNKRAGINEQYF
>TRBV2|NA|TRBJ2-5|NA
TGTGCCAGCAGTGAATTGGTGGGCCCGGCGATGACCCAGTACTTC
CASSELVGPAMTQYF
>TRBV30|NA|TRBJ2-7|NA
TGTGCCTGGAGTGTCTCACAGCTTCTGACCGAGCAGTACTTC
CAWSVSQLLTEQYF